The 7 T cell receptor beta chains in this list originate from one sample, sequenced in a study of blood T cell repertoires in COVID-19. Data came from immunoSEQ multiplex PCR; TCRdb stores just in-frame clones and leaves some out. Among some 180,000 clones, roughly nine tenths were seen once, and the ten largest hold around 6.6%. The sequenced material came from peripheral blood. These receptors were obtained from a man in his forties or fifties with acute or convalescent COVID-19.

The count of this clone is one. The genes are TRBV30 and TRBJ1-1; D not resolved. Germline CDR1 and CDR2: GTSNPN and SVGIG (reference sequence). The V end was cut by 5 bases, the J end by 4 bases, with 14 bases between. The length of the CDR3 is 13 residues. CDR3 DNA sequence: TGTGCCTGGCAACCACAGCCACTCACTGAAGCTTTCTTT. Amino acids: CAWQPQPLTEAFF.

The V and J genes are TRBV18 and TRBJ1-5; the match to TRBD1 covers 10 bases. The J segment lost 0 bases and the V segment lost 3 bases, leaving 8 bases of the junction unmatched. The CDR3 consists of 18 residues. CDR1 is KGHSH, CDR2 LQKENI, per germline. The CDR3 DNA reads as TGTGCCAGCTCACCGATGGGGACAGGGGCGTATAGCAATCAGCCCCAGCATTTT. Residues: CASSPMGTGAYSNQPQHF.

This sequence joins TRBV4-3 and TRBJ1-2, with 12 bases aligning to TRBD1. From germline, CDR1 is LGHNA and CDR2 YSLEER. Trimming at V came to 6 bases and at J to 6 bases, leaving 8 bases not matched to a gene. The CDR3 loop spans 15 amino acids. The CDR3 sequence is CASSDPGQGADGYTF. CDR3 in DNA: TGCGCCAGCAGTGACCCGGGACAGGGGGCCGATGGCTACACCTTC.

Only a few counts were recorded for this clone. The chain recombines TRBV6-2 or TRBV6-3 with TRBJ2-7; tentative D call: TRBD2 (6 bases). V was pared by 0 bases and J by 5 bases, with 14 bases between. This CDR3 contains 15 residues. Germline V gene lookup returns CDR1 MNHEY and CDR2 SVGEGT. The CDR3 DNA follows: TGTGCCAGCAGTTACTCTAGCGGAAGGCCCCACGAGCAGTACTTC. It yields the protein CASSYSSGRPHEQYF.

The rearrangement uses TRBV6-5 and TRBJ2-1; D is ambiguous. The CDR3 is made up of 12 amino acids. Germline V gene data show CDR1 as MNHEY and CDR2 as SVGAGI. Trimming stripped 7 bases from V and 7 bases from J, with 11 bases between. The CDR3, as DNA: TGTGCCAGCACCCCCGGTCCTAATGAGCAGTTCTTC. Translated, it gives CASTPGPNEQFF.

The chain combines TRBV5-6 with TRBJ1-5; D is ambiguous. Germline CDR1 and CDR2: SGHDT and YYEEEE. The length of the CDR3 is 15 residues. V lost 0 bases and J lost 0, with 7 bases in between. The CDR3 region is CASSLGTYSNQPQHF. CDR3 DNA sequence: TGTGCCAGCAGCTTGGGTACTTATAGCAATCAGCCCCAGCATTTT.

The table lists this clone with a count of one. This chain uses TRBV27 with TRBJ2-5, with 8 nucleotides matching TRBD2. The germline V gene has CDR1 MNHEY and CDR2 SMNVEV (reference sequence). The CDR3 consists of 14 residues. Trimming at V came to 3 bases and at J to 3 bases, leaving 3 bases not matched to a gene. Here the CDR3 reads CASSFRGGEETQYF. The CDR3 coding sequence is TGTGCCAGCAGTTTTCGGGGGGGGGAAGAGACCCAGTACTTC.